In this sample, the clone carrying this T cell receptor (beta chain) turned up many times. These data are taken from a study of T cells in localized non-small cell lung cancer. Germline trimming cut 4 bases from V and 6 bases from J; bases unmatched to any gene: 2. Germline CDR1 is SGHNT and CDR2 is YENEEA. The CDR3 sequence is 14 residues long. The protocol was immunoSEQ multiplex PCR, while the TCRdb copy is restricted to in-frame clones and leaves out a portion. The sample records thousands of clones, around 16% being singletons. The rearrangement uses TRBV11-3 and TRBJ2-1, with 11 positions matching TRBD2. The material sequenced was normal lung tissue next to the tumor, taken before any cancer treatment. This clonotype originated in a male donor older than 55 with stage II squamous cell lung carcinoma. The CDR3 reads CASSSSGRRNEQFF. The CDR3 bases are TGTGCCAGCAGCTCTAGCGGGAGGCGCAATGAGCAGTTCTTC.